The rows below give T cell receptor beta chains drawn from one sample of a study of blood T cell repertoires in COVID-19. Some clones are missing from TCRdb's copy, which holds only in-frame ones; the method was immunoSEQ multiplex PCR. The table lists under 350,000 clones, roughly 89% of them singletons. Sequencing was done on a sample of peripheral blood. All receptors come from a man aged 35-49 years with acute or convalescent COVID-19. Both conserved end residues are trimmed from each CDR3.

V gene,CDR3 protein
TRBV2,ASSFLFISEQY
TRBV25-1,ASSESRDRFTDTQY
TRBV28,ASGHSSEAF
TRBV5-5,ASSSQGAHTEAF
TRBV10-3,AITTTGINEQF
TRBV15,ATSNTRDWISYEQY
TRBV30,AWSQNLDRGRGNQPQH
TRBV6-2/TRBV6-3,ASSPQLELMKTEAF
TRBV5-1,ASGQGVLSGANVLT
TRBV2,ASSRDRSTDTQY
TRBV18,ASSPMGQSNQPQH
TRBV7-6,ASSLDTSGGASYEQY
TRBV15,ATSRLTGDGYT
TRBV11-1,ASSDRELSSYEQY
TRBV5-6,ASSLGLAGNNEQF
TRBV28,ASSPGTGTLRGTGELF
TRBV6-5,ASGGPGQGVDEQY
TRBV2,ASSAGMTRYEAF
TRBV11-3,ASSWGGSTGELF
TRBV5-6,ASSRPTSADTQY
TRBV7-8,ASSLGTSGTEQY
TRBV30,AWNTTPGQSRYT